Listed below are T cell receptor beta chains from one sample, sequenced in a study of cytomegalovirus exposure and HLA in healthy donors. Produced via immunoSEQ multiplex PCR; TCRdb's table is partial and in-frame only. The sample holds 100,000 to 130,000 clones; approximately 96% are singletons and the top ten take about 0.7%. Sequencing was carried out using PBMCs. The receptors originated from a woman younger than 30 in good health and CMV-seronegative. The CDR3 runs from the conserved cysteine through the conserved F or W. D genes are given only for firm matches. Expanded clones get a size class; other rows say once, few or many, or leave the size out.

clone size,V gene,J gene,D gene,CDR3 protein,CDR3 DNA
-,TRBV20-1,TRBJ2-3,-,CSATTIDTQYF,TGCAGTGCTACGACTATAGATACGCAGTATTTT
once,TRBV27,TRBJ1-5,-,CASSLFGSNSNQPQHF,TGTGCCAGCAGTTTATTTGGCAGTAATAGCAATCAGCCCCAGCATTTT
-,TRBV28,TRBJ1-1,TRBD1,CASSVAEGAGYTEAFF,TGTGCCAGCAGTGTGGCGGAGGGGGCCGGATACACTGAAGCTTTCTTT
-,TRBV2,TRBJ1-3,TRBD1,CASGDRAISGNTIYF,TGTGCCAGTGGGGACAGGGCGATATCTGGAAACACCATATATTTT
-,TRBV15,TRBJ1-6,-,CATSRQGDSPLHF,TGTGCCACCAGCAGACAAGGGGATTCACCCCTCCACTTT
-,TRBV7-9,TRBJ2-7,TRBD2,CASSSRGASGSYEQYF,TGTGCCAGCAGCTCCAGGGGGGCTAGCGGGAGTTACGAGCAGTACTTC
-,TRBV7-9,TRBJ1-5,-,CASSMTTGNQPQHF,TGTGCCAGCAGCATGACGACAGGCAATCAGCCCCAGCATTTT
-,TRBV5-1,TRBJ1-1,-,CASSLAVRTEAFF,TGCGCCAGCAGCTTGGCGGTGCGCACTGAAGCTTTCTTT
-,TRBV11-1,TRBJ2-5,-,CASSLKGGRPQETQYF,TGTGCCAGCAGCTTAAAAGGTGGGAGACCCCAAGAGACCCAGTACTTC
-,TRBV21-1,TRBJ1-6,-,CASSKGGQGESPLHF,TGTGCCAGCAGCAAAGGGGGGCAGGGTGAGTCACCCCTCCACTTT
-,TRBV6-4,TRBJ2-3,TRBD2,CASSDSTSGGADTQYF,TGTGCCAGCAGTGACTCGACTAGCGGGGGGGCAGATACGCAGTATTTT
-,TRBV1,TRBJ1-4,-,CTSSQTQGGGEKLFF,TGCACCAGCAGCCAGACACAGGGTGGTGGCGAAAAACTGTTTTTT
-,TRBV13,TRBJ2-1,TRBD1,CASRGRQGAYNEQFF,TGTGCCAGCAGGGGGAGACAGGGCGCTTACAATGAGCAGTTCTTC
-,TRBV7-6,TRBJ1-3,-,CASSLEQASGNTIYF,TGTGCCAGCAGCTTAGAGCAGGCCAGTGGAAACACCATATATTTT
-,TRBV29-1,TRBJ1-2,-,CSVGTANYGYTF,TGCAGCGTTGGGACAGCAAACTATGGCTACACCTTC
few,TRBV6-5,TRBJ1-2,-,CASSYGPRGKSGYTF,TGTGCCAGCAGTTACGGACCGAGAGGGAAGAGTGGCTACACCTTC
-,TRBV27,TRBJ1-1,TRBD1,CASSLLTGVRNTEAFF,TGTGCCAGCAGTTTATTGACAGGGGTGAGGAACACTGAAGCTTTCTTT
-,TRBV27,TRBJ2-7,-,CASGYGTPPYEQYF,TGTGCCAGCGGATACGGGACACCCCCCTACGAGCAGTACTTC
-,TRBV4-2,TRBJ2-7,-,CASSQVGRGPSYEQYF,TGTGCCAGCAGCCAAGTAGGGCGGGGCCCTTCCTACGAGCAGTACTTC
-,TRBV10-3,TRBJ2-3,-,CAISVGASTDTQYF,TGTGCCATCTCTGTCGGAGCGAGCACAGATACGCAGTATTTT
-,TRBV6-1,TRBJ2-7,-,CATTVLGVYEQYF,TGTGCCACAACGGTCCTCGGTGTCTACGAGCAGTACTTC
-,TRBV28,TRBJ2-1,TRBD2,CASRGTSGGAGYNEQFF,TGTGCCAGCAGAGGGACTAGCGGGGGGGCCGGGTACAATGAGCAGTTCTTC
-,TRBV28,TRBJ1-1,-,CASSPGARREAEAFF,TGTGCCAGCAGCCCAGGGGCCCGACGGGAAGCTGAAGCTTTCTTT
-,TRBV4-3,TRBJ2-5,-,CASSQDRVDSTETQYF,TGCGCCAGCAGCCAAGATCGGGTGGACTCCACCGAGACCCAGTACTTC
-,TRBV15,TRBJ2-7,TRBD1,CATSRDSGQSYEQYF,TGTGCCACCAGCAGAGATTCGGGACAGTCCTACGAGCAGTACTTC
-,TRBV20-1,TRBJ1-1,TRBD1,CSAVGQGVAFF,TGCAGTGCAGTCGGACAGGGCGTCGCTTTCTTT
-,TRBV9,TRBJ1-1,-,CASSKGAGGITEAFF,TGTGCCAGCAGTAAAGGGGCAGGCGGTATAACTGAAGCTTTCTTT